Presented here are 5 T cell receptor beta chains from one specimen sequenced in a study of PD-L1 blockade in urothelial cancer. This table comes from immunoSEQ multiplex PCR, and its TCRdb copy is limited to in-frame clones, with some not included. The repertoire holds about 51,000 clones, approximately 86% seen once, with approximately 16% in the top ten. This material consisted of PBMCs, taken around atezolizumab (anti-PD-L1) treatment. The origin of the receptors is a man in his fifties or sixties with urothelial cancer.

V and J are TRBV2 and TRBJ1-2; TRBD1 matches 7 bases. Germline V gene sequence: CDR1 SNHLY, CDR2 FYNNEI. CDR3 length equals 14 residues. Losses at the gene ends were 7 bases for V and 4 bases for J; bases not matched to a gene: 9. The CDR3 region has the DNA TGTGCCAGCACCAGACAGGGTGGAATCTATGGCTACACCTTC. Amino acids: CASTRQGGIYGYTF.

The rearrangement links TRBV2 to TRBJ1-5, with a weak D call TRBD1 (5 bases). Per the germline V gene, CDR1 is SNHLY and CDR2 is FYNNEI. There are 14 residues in the CDR3. Trimming removed 7 bases from V and 2 bases from J, with 12 bases in between. CDR3 nucleotides: TGTGCCAGCAATCCGACAGCAGGCAATCAGCCCCAGCATTTT. It translates to CASNPTAGNQPQHF.

This clone turned up a few times. This specimen includes other DNA sequences encoding the same CDR3. This chain uses TRBV7-9 with TRBJ1-5; D gene ambiguous. The CDR3 contains 14 residues. Germline CDR1 is SEHNR and CDR2 is FQNEAQ (reference sequence). V lost 2 bases to trimming and J lost 4 bases, with 9 bases between them. The CDR3 nucleotides are TGTGCCAGCAGCTTACGGGGATCAAATCAGCCCCAGCATTTT. It codes for CASSLRGSNQPQHF. Using reference TRBV7-9 and TRBJ1-5 for the parts outside the CDR3, the full variable domain is DTGVSQNPRHKITKRGQNVTFRCDPISEHNRLYWYRQTLGQGPEFLTYFQNEAQLEKSRLLSDRFSAERPKGSFSTLEIQRTEQGDSAMYLCASSLRGSNQPQHFGDGTRLSIL.

The V and J genes are TRBV4-2 and TRBJ2-5; 11 bases are a match to TRBD2. This CDR3 has 19 amino acids. With V trimmed by 6 bases and J by 5 bases, 20 bases remained unmatched. The germline V gene has CDR1 LGHNA and CDR2 YNFKEQ. The CDR3 region is CASSPTSGRFYARQETQYF. DNA of the CDR3: TGTGCCAGCAGTCCCACTAGCGGGAGATTTTACGCACGGCAGGAGACCCAGTACTTC.

In its sample, this clone was seen a few times. The rearrangement links TRBV6-6 to TRBJ2-7; 7 nucleotides agree with TRBD1. The CDR3 runs to 12 residues. The germline gives CDR1 MNHNY, CDR2 SVGAGI (reference sequence). V lost 7 bases to trimming and J lost 3 bases; unmatched junction nucleotides: 3. CDR3 residues: CASKAGGYEQYF. DNA of the CDR3: TGTGCCAGCAAGGCAGGGGGCTACGAGCAGTACTTC.